This TCR beta chain is from a study of CD8 T cells in Susac syndrome. The study, taken as a whole, reports: The study acknowledged a relatively small number of individuals in its TCR sequencing and HLA analysis.

Sequencing of TCR beta was performed on blood CD8+ and CD4+ T cells. Negative isolation was applied to CD8+ and CD4+ T cells, and FACS enrichment was applied to TEMRA cells. Reverse transcription of roughly 0.5 to 1 ug RNA was performed with random hexamers. TCRdb analysed the immunoSEQ multiplex PCR reads with MiXCR anew, one entry per CDR3 protein. The profile shows about 250,000 distinct CDR3 sequences, roughly 95% of them singletons. Turning to this clonotype: The antigen remains undetermined.

Germline CDR1 reads KGHDR; CDR2 reads SFDVKD. Trimming left V 7 bases short and J 6 bases short, with 10 bases between. This CDR3 is built from 12 residues. This chain connects TRBV24-1 to TRBJ2-3; weak D call: TRBD1 (5 bases). This clonotype was sampled from a human donor with multiple sclerosis. Material: CD4+ T cells from PBMCs. The CDR3 loop is CATRGAVDTQYF. CDR3 coding DNA: TGTGCCACCAGAGGGGCCGTGGATACGCAGTATTTT.